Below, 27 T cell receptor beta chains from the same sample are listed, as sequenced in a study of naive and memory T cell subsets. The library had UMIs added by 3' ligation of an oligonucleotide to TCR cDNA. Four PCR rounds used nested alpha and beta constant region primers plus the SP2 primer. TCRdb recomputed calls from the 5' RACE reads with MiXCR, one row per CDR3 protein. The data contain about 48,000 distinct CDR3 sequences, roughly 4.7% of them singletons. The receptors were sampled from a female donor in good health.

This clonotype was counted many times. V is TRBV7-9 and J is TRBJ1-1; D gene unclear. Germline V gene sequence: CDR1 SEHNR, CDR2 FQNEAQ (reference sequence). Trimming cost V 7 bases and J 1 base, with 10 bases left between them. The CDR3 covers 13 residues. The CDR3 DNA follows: TGTGCCAGCACCCGACGAGAGAACACTGAAGCTTTCTTT. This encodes CASTRRENTEAFF.

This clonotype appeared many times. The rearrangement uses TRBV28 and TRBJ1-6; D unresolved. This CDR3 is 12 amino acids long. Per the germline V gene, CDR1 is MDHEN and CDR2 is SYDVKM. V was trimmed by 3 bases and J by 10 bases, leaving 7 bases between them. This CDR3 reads CASSFRESPLHF. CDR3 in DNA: TGTGCCAGCAGTTTCCGGGAGTCACCCCTCCACTTT.

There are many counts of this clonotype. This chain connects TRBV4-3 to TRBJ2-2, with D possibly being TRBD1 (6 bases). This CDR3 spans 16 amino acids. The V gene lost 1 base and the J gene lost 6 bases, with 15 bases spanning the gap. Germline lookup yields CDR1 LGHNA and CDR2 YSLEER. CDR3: CASSQASRGASGELFF. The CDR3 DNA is TGCGCCAGCAGCCAAGCATCCAGGGGCGCATCCGGGGAGCTGTTTTTT.

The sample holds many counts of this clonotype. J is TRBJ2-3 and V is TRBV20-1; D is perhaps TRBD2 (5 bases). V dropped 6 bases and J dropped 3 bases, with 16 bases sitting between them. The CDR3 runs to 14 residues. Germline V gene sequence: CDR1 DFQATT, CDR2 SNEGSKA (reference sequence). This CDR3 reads CSAPGPPGTDTQYF. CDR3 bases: TGCAGTGCCCCCGGCCCCCCGGGGACAGATACGCAGTATTTT.

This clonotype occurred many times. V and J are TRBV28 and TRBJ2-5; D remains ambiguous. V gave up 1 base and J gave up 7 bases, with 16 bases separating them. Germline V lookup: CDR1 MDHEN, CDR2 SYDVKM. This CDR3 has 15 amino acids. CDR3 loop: CASSLFSLGKGTQYF. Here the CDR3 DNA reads TGTGCCAGCAGTTTATTTTCTCTGGGGAAGGGGACCCAGTACTTC.

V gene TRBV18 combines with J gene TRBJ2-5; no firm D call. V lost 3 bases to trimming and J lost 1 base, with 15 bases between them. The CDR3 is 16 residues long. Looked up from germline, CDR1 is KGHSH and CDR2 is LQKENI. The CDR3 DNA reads TGTGCCAGCTCACCGATTGCCCGGCCACGCCAAGAGACCCAGTACTTC. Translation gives CASSPIARPRQETQYF. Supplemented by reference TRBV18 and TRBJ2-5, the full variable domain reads NAGVMQNPRHLVRRRGQEARLRCSPMKGHSHVYWYRQLPEEGLKFMVYLQKENIIDESGMPKERFSAEFPKEGPSILRIQQVVRGDSAAYFCASSPIARPRQETQYFGPGTRLLVL.

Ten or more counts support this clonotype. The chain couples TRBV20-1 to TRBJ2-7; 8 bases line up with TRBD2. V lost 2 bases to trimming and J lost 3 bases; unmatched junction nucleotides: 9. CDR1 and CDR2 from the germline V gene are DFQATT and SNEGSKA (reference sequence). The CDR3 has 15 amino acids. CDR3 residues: CSARITGGEFYEQYF. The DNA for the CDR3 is TGCAGTGCTAGAATCACGGGAGGGGAGTTCTACGAGCAGTACTTC.

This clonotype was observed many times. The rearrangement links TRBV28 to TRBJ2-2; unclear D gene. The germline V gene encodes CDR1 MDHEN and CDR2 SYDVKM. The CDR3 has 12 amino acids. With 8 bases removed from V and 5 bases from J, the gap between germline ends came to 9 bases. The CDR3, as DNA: TGTGCCAGCCGGAGAGGAACCGGGGAGCTGTTTTTT. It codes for CASRRGTGELFF. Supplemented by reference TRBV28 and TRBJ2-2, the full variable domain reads DVKVTQSSRYLVKRTGEKVFLECVQDMDHENMFWYRQDPGLGLRLIYFSYDVKMKEKGDIPEGYSVSREKKERFSLILESASTNQTSMYLCASRRGTGELFFGEGSRLTVL.

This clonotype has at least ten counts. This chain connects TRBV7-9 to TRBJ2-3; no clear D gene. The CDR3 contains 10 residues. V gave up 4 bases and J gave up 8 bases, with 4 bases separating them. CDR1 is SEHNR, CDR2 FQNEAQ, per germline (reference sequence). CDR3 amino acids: CASSSPTQYF. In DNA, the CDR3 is TGTGCCAGCAGCTCCCCTACGCAGTATTTT.

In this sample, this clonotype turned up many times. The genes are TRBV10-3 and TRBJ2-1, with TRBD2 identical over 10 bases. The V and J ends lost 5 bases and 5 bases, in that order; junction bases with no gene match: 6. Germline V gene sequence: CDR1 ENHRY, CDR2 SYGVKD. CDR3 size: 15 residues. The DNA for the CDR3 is TGTGCCATCAGTCCCGGGACTAGCGACCACAATGAGCAGTTCTTC. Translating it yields CAISPGTSDHNEQFF.

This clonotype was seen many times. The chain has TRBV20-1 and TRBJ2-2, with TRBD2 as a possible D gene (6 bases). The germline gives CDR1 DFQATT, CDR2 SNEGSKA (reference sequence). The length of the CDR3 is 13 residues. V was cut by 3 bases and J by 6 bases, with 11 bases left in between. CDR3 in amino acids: CSASPSGAGELFF. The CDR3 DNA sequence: TGCAGTGCTAGTCCCTCGGGAGCCGGGGAGCTGTTTTTT.

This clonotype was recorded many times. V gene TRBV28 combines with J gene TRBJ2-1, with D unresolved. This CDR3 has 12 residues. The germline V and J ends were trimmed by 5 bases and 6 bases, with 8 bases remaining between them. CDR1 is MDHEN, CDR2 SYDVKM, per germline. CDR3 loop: CASSPSFNEQFF. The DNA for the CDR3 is TGTGCCAGCAGTCCTTCATTCAATGAGCAGTTCTTC.

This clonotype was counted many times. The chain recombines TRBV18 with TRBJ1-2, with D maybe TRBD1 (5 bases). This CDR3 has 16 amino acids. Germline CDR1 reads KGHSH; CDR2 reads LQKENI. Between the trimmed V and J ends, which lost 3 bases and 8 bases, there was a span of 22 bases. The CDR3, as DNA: TGTGCCAGCTCACCGTCCTCTTCAGGGTTAGTTACCGGCTACACCTTC. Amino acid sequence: CASSPSSSGLVTGYTF.

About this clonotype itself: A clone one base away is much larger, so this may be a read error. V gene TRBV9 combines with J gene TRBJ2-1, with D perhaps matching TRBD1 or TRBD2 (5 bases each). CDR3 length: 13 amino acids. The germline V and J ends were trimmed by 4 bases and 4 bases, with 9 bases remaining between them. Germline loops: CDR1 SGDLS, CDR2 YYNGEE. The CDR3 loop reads CASSKGRYNEQFF. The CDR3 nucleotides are TGTGCCAGCAGCAAGGGACGTTACAATGAGCAGTTCTTC.

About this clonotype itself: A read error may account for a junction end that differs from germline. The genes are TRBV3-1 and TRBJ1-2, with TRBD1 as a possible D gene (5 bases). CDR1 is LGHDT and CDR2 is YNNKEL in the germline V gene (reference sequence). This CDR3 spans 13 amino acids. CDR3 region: CASSPGSSYGDTF. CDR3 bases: TGTGCCAGCAGCCCAGGGAGCTCCTATGGCGACACCTTC. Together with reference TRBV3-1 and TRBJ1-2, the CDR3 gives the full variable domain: DTAVSQTPKYLVTQMGNDKSIKCEQNLGHDTMYWYKQDSKKFLKIMFSYNNKELIINETVPNRFSPKSPDKAHLNLHINSLELGDSAVYFCASSPGSSYGDTFGSGTRLTVV.

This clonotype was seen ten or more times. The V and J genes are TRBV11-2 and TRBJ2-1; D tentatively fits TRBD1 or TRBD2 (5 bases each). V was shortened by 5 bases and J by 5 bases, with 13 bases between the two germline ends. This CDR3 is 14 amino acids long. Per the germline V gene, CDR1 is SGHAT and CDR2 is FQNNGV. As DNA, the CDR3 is TGTGCCAGCAGCCCCTTGGGGGTCGACAATGAGCAGTTCTTC. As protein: CASSPLGVDNEQFF.

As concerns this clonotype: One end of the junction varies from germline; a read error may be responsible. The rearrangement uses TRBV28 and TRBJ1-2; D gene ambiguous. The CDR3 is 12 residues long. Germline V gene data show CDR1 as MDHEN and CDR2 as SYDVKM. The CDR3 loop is CASCSTNYGDTF. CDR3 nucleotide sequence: TGTGCCAGCTGTTCGACCAACTATGGCGACACCTTC.

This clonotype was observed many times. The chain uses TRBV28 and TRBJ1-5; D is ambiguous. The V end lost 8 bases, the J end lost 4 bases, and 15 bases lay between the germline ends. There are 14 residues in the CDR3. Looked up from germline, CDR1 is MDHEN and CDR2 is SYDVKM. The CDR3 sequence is CASSRGGSNQPQHF. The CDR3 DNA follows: TGTGCCAGCTCCCGGGGTGGGAGTAATCAGCCCCAGCATTTT.

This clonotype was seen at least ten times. The CDR3 loop reads CASSMGRTYNEQFF. Written as DNA, the CDR3 is TGTGCCAGCAGCATGGGGAGAACCTACAATGAGCAGTTCTTC. The V and J genes are TRBV3-1 and TRBJ2-1; D perhaps matches TRBD2 (5 bases). V lost 5 bases and J lost 2, with 10 bases in between. Germline loops: CDR1 LGHDT, CDR2 YNNKEL (reference sequence). The CDR3 runs to 14 residues.

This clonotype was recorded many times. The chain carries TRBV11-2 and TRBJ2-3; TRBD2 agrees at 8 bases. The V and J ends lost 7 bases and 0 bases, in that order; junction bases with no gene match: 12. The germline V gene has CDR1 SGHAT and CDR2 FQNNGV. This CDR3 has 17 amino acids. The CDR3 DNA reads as TGTGCCAGCATCGTCAGCGGGAGTTCTGGAAGCACAGATACGCAGTATTTT. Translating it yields CASIVSGSSGSTDTQYF.

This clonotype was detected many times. The DNA of the CDR3 is TGTGCCAGCACCTCCGGGACAGTATACAATGAGCAGTTCTTC. Its translation is CASTSGTVYNEQFF. The genes are TRBV6-1 and TRBJ2-1; the match to TRBD1 covers 7 bases. The CDR3 length is 14 residues. Germline CDR1 is MNHNS and CDR2 is SASEGT. The V segment lost 7 bases and the J segment 4 bases; nucleotides outside the gene matches: 7.

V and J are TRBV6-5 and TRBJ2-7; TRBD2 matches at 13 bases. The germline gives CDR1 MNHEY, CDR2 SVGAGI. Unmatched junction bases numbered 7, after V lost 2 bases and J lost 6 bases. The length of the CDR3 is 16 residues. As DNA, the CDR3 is TGTGCCAGCAGTTACCGGACTAGCGGGAGATGGTCCGAGCAGTACTTC. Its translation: CASSYRTSGRWSEQYF.

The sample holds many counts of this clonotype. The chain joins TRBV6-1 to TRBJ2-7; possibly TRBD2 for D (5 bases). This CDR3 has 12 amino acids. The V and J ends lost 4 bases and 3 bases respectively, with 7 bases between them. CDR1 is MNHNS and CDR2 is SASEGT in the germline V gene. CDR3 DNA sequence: TGTGCCAGCAGTGTCGGGGTCTACGAGCAGTACTTC. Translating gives CASSVGVYEQYF.

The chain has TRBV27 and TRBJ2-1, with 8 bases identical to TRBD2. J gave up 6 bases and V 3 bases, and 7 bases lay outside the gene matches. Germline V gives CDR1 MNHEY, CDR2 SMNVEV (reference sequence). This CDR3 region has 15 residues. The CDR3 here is CASSLVWTSFNEQFF. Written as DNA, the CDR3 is TGTGCCAGCAGTTTGGTGTGGACTAGCTTCAATGAGCAGTTCTTC.

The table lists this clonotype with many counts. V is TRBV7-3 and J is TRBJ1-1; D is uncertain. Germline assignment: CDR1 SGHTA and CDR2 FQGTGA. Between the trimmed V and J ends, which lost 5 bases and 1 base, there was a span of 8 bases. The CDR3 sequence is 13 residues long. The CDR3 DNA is TGTGCCAGCAGCATGAATCGGAACACTGAAGCTTTCTTT. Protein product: CASSMNRNTEAFF.

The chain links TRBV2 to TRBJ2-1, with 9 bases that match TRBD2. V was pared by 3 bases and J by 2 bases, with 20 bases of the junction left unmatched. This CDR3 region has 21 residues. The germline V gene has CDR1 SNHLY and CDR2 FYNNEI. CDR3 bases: TGTGCCAGCAGTGATTCGACTAGCGGCAGAGAGGGGGGGGGCCCCTACAATGAGCAGTTCTTC. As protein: CASSDSTSGREGGGPYNEQFF.

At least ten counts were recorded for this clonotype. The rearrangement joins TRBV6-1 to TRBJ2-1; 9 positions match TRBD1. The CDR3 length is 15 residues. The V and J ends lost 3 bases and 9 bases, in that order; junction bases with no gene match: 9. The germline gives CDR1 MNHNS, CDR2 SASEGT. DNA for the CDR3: TGTGCCAGCAGTGACGTCCGGGACAGGGTCGGTGAGCAGTTCTTC. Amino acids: CASSDVRDRVGEQFF.